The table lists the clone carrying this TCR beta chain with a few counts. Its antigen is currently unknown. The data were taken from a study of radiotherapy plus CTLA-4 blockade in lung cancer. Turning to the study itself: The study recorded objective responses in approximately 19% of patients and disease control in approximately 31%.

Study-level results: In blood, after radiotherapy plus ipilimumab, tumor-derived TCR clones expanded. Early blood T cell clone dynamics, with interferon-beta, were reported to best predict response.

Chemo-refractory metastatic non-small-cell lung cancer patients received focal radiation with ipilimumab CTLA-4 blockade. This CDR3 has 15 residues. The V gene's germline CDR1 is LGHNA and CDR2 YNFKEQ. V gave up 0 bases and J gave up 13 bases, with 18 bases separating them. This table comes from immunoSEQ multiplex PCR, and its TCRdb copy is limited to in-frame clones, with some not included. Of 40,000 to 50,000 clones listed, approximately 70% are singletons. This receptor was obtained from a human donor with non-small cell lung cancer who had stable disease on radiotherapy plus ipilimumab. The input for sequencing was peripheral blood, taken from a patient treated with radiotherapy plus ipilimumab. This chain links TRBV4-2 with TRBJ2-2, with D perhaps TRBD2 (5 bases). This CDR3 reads CASSQERVAGSGLFF. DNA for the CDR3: TGTGCCAGCAGCCAAGAGAGGGTCGCTGGAAGCGGGCTGTTTTTT.